This TCR beta chain was captured by sequencing in a study of shared clonotypes between healthy human individuals. Points from the study as a whole: Four donors had 4% to 5% of their naive CD4 clonotypes in common. Non-shared clonotypes had lower generation probabilities than clonotypes shared by all four sorted-subset donors. On the whole, naive subsets had larger estimated richness than memory subsets had.

For this clone: The antigen remains undetermined.

V lost 7 bases and J lost 2; bases outside the gene matches: 7. Germline V gene sequence: CDR1 SQVTM, CDR2 ANQGSEA. There are 13 residues in the CDR3. Under the authors' procedure: Sequence data from immunoSEQ were junction-only and lacked quality scores; consequently, filtering differed. Libraries were prepared by immunoSEQ multiplex PCR; TCRdb keeps only in-frame clonotypes and omits some of them. The V and J calls and the clone size are those of that table, but D and trimming were determined from the DNA. Of approximately 2.5 million clones in the sample, 85% to 95% were seen once. The TCR sequence derives from a man younger than 30 in good health. The source material was naive CD4+ T cells sorted from blood. Sample subset: CD45RA+ positively selected. The V gene is TRBV29-1, the J gene TRBJ1-2; 7 bases agree with TRBD1. CDR3 region: CSALRDSNYGYTF. The CDR3 bases are TGCAGCGCCCTTAGGGACAGCAACTATGGCTACACCTTC.